The 32 T cell receptor beta chains listed next were all sequenced from one sample in a study of blood T cell repertoires in COVID-19. Produced via immunoSEQ multiplex PCR; TCRdb's table is partial and in-frame only. The repertoire holds some 350,000 clones, about 87% seen once, with 5.3% in the top ten. Sequenced input: PBMCs or T cells enriched from blood (not recorded which). The receptors originated from a woman in her twenties or thirties who had recovered from COVID-19.

V and J are TRBV9 and TRBJ2-1; D is possibly TRBD1 (6 bases). The CDR3 sequence is 15 residues long. Trimming took off 4 bases at V and 4 bases at J, with 15 bases between the two ends. CDR1 and CDR2 from the germline V gene are SGDLS and YYNGEE. Here the CDR3 DNA reads TGTGCCAGCAGCTCCACGGGACATATGTACAATGAGCAGTTCTTC. This encodes CASSSTGHMYNEQFF.

This sequence joins TRBV24-1 and TRBJ2-7; 7 positions agree with TRBD1. Germline CDR1 KGHDR, CDR2 SFDVKD. This CDR3 comprises 12 residues. Losses at the gene ends were 8 bases for V and 5 bases for J; bases not matched to a gene: 5. The DNA for the CDR3 is TGTGCCACCACCCGACAGGGAAACGAGCAGTACTTC. This translates into CATTRQGNEQYF.

V and J are TRBV10-3 and TRBJ2-2; D is possibly TRBD1 (6 bases). The CDR3 contains 14 residues. Germline assignment: CDR1 ENHRY and CDR2 SYGVKD. Trimming left V 6 bases short and J 3 bases short, with 11 bases between. In DNA form, the CDR3 reads TGTGCCATCAGCCCGGACAGAGACACCGGGGAGCTGTTTTTT. It codes for CAISPDRDTGELFF.

The V call is TRBV20-1, the J call TRBJ2-3, with D possibly being TRBD2 (5 bases). V lost 3 bases to trimming and J lost 4 bases, with 23 bases between them. In germline, CDR1 is DFQATT, CDR2 SNEGSKA (reference sequence). The CDR3 totals 17 residues. DNA of the CDR3: TGCAGTGCTAGTCGGAGGTTAGGGCCTCTAGGACCAGATACGCAGTATTTT. Protein sequence: CSASRRLGPLGPDTQYF.

CDR3 in amino acids: CASSFIRRPEAFF. The CDR3 nucleotides read TGTGCCAGCAGCTTTATCAGGCGACCTGAAGCTTTCTTT. The J gene is TRBJ1-1, the V gene TRBV7-2; unclear D gene. Trimming left V 3 bases short and J 6 bases short, with 11 bases between. Germline assignment: CDR1 SGHTA and CDR2 FQGNSA. The CDR3 is 13 residues long. Full variable domain (rest looked up from reference TRBV7-2 and TRBJ1-1): GAGVSQSPSNKVTEKGKDVELRCDPISGHTALYWYRQSLGQGLEFLIYFQGNSAPDKSGLPSDRFSAERTGGSVSTLTIQRTQQEDSAVYLCASSFIRRPEAFFGQGTRLTVV.

This rearrangement joins TRBV5-4 to TRBJ2-3, with 14 nucleotides matching TRBD2. The junction had 9 bases not matched to a gene; V was cut back by 4 bases and J by 5 bases. CDR3 length: 17 residues. The V gene's germline CDR1 is SGHNT and CDR2 YYREEE (reference sequence). CDR3 DNA: TGTGCCAGCAGCCCCTGGCGACTAGCGGGGGGGGGAGATACGCAGTATTTT. Amino acids: CASSPWRLAGGGDTQYF.

In its sample, this clone was seen a few times. The same CDR3 also results from other DNA sequences found in this sample. This chain uses TRBV7-2 with TRBJ1-6; TRBD1 matches 8 bases. Germline V lookup: CDR1 SGHTA, CDR2 FQGNSA. V dropped 1 base and J dropped 7; count of bases not matched to a gene: 3. The CDR3 is 15 residues long. The CDR3 DNA reads TGTGCCAGCAGCTTAGGACAGGGGTTGAATTCACCCCTCCACTTT. It codes for CASSLGQGLNSPLHF.

The chain is built from TRBV7-3 and TRBJ1-1; no reliable D call. Trimming cost V 8 bases and J 6 bases, with 19 bases left between them. Germline V gene lookup returns CDR1 SGHTA and CDR2 FQGTGA. This CDR3 region has 14 residues. This CDR3 reads CASGFVSGKAEAFF. CDR3 DNA sequence: TGTGCCAGCGGTTTTGTATCGGGGAAGGCTGAAGCTTTCTTT.

The CDR3 here is CAIAPAGGNQPQHF. In nucleotides, the CDR3 is TGTGCCATAGCACCCGCGGGAGGCAATCAGCCCCAGCATTTT. The chain is built from TRBV10-3 and TRBJ1-5, with unresolved D. V lost 9 bases to trimming and J lost 2 bases, with 14 bases between them. The CDR3 is 14 residues long. Germline V gives CDR1 ENHRY, CDR2 SYGVKD.

This rearrangement joins TRBV28 to TRBJ1-3, with D perhaps TRBD1 (5 bases). Germline CDR1 reads MDHEN; CDR2 reads SYDVKM. Trimming left V 2 bases short and J 4 bases short, with 12 bases between. The CDR3 has 15 amino acids. The chain's CDR3 is CASSLRGVQGNTIYF. CDR3 nucleotide sequence: TGTGCCAGCAGTTTACGGGGGGTACAGGGAAACACCATATATTTT. Full variable domain (rest looked up from reference TRBV28 and TRBJ1-3): DVKVTQSSRYLVKRTGEKVFLECVQDMDHENMFWYRQDPGLGLRLIYFSYDVKMKEKGDIPEGYSVSREKKERFSLILESASTNQTSMYLCASSLRGVQGNTIYFGEGSWLTVV.

The rearrangement uses TRBV6-5 and TRBJ1-2; D is undetermined. V gave up 5 bases and J gave up 5 bases, with 15 bases separating them. CDR1 MNHEY and CDR2 SVGAGI come from the germline V gene. CDR3 length equals 14 residues. The CDR3, as DNA: TGTGCCAGCAGTACACGACATCGTGGGTATGGCTACACCTTC. Protein: CASSTRHRGYGYTF.

This clone was seen once. V and J are TRBV19 and TRBJ1-3; 7 nucleotides line up with TRBD1. This CDR3 region has 15 residues. The ends lost 8 bases at V and 2 bases at J; junction bases unmatched: 9. The germline V gene has CDR1 LNHDA and CDR2 SQIVND (reference sequence). The CDR3 DNA is TGTGCCAGTCGAGAAACAGGGGATCCTGGAAACACCATATATTTT. Translated: CASRETGDPGNTIYF.

This clone was recorded at least ten times. The V gene is TRBV28, the J gene TRBJ2-2; 7 nucleotides line up with TRBD2. The CDR3 loop spans 15 amino acids. Germline V gives CDR1 MDHEN, CDR2 SYDVKM. V shed 6 bases and J 3 bases; nucleotides not matched to a gene: 7. For the CDR3, the DNA is TGTGCCAGCAGGACCCCTGCGGGGGACACCGGGGAGCTGTTTTTT. As protein: CASRTPAGDTGELFF.

The chain recombines TRBV4-1 with TRBJ2-2, with 8 bases identical to TRBD1. CDR1 and CDR2 from the germline V gene are MGHRA and YSYEKL. CDR3 length: 17 residues. V was clipped by 3 bases and J by 3 bases; unmatched bases: 9. The CDR3 sequence is CASSHFSGGRDTGELFF. CDR3 coding DNA: TGCGCCAGCAGCCATTTCTCAGGGGGCCGGGACACCGGGGAGCTGTTTTTT.

This clone was picked up a small number of times. The chain recombines TRBV4-1 with TRBJ2-7, with TRBD2 matching 8 bases. Trimming cost V 4 bases and J 1 base; bases outside gene matches: 6. Germline CDR1 and CDR2: MGHRA and YSYEKL. This CDR3 has 15 residues. The CDR3 is CASSPAGGGSYEQYF. CDR3 in DNA: TGCGCCAGCAGCCCGGCGGGCGGGGGGTCCTACGAGCAGTACTTC.

The CDR3 nucleotides are TGTGCCAGCAGTGAAAAGGGACAGAGCACAGATACGCAGTATTTT. Its protein product is CASSEKGQSTDTQYF. The chain links TRBV6-1 to TRBJ2-3; 7 positions agree with TRBD1. The CDR3 contains 15 residues. V shed 2 bases, J shed 0 bases, and the junction held 2 bases outside the gene matches. CDR1 is MNHNS, CDR2 SASEGT, per germline.

The V gene is TRBV7-9, the J gene TRBJ1-2; no clear D. Germline-derived CDR1 and CDR2 are SEHNR and FQNEAQ (reference sequence). The V and J ends lost 0 bases and 6 bases respectively, with 8 bases between them. CDR3 length equals 13 residues. DNA for the CDR3: TGTGCCAGCAGCTTAGCGATGGGCGATGGCTACACCTTC. Translating it yields CASSLAMGDGYTF.

The chain recombines TRBV5-4 with TRBJ1-6; 9 positions match TRBD1. In germline, CDR1 is SGHNT, CDR2 YYREEE (reference sequence). Trimming cost V 1 base and J 9 bases; bases outside gene matches: 5. The CDR3 runs 15 residues. The DNA of the CDR3 is TGTGCCAGCAGCTTGAGGACAGGGGAATCTTCACCCCTCCACTTT. It yields the protein CASSLRTGESSPLHF.

The rearrangement joins TRBV9 to TRBJ2-1; perhaps TRBD2 as D (6 bases). The germline V and J ends were trimmed by 4 bases and 9 bases, with 20 bases remaining between them. The CDR3 is made up of 15 amino acids. Per germline, CDR1 SGDLS and CDR2 YYNGEE. CDR3 DNA: TGTGCCAGCAGCCAGCGGACGGGTCTCGGGAGTGAGCAGTTCTTC. Protein sequence: CASSQRTGLGSEQFF.

The genes are TRBV7-2 and TRBJ1-2; D may be TRBD1 (6 bases). CDR3 length equals 14 residues. V lost 2 bases and J lost 4, with 11 bases in between. Germline CDR1 reads SGHTA; CDR2 reads FQGNSA. CDR3 residues: CASSLRTGPYGYTF. Written as DNA, the CDR3 is TGTGCCAGCAGCTTAAGAACAGGGCCCTATGGCTACACCTTC.

This chain uses TRBV2 with TRBJ2-7; 10 nucleotides match TRBD2. Per germline, CDR1 SNHLY and CDR2 FYNNEI. The CDR3 is 16 amino acids. The junction had 10 bases not matched to a gene; V was cut back by 2 bases and J by 6 bases. The DNA of the CDR3 is TGTGCCAGCAGTGAACATCTAGCGGGGGCCCCTGGCGAGCAGTACTTC. Protein sequence: CASSEHLAGAPGEQYF.

This clone occurred many times. This rearrangement joins TRBV5-1 to TRBJ1-4; 9 nucleotides line up with TRBD1. Unmatched junction bases numbered 10, after V lost 2 bases and J lost 8 bases. The CDR3 is 16 amino acids. Germline CDR1 SGHRS, CDR2 YFSETQ. This CDR3 is CASSFTGGTGREKLFF. Here the CDR3 DNA reads TGCGCCAGCAGCTTTACGGGCGGGACAGGGAGAGAAAAACTGTTTTTT. Complete variable domain (other parts from reference TRBV5-1 and TRBJ1-4): KAGVTQTPRYLIKTRGQQVTLSCSPISGHRSVSWYQQTPGQGLQFLFEYFSETQRNKGNFPGRFSGRQFSNSRSEMNVSTLELGDSALYLCASSFTGGTGREKLFFGSGTQLSVL.

This clone was counted a single time. The genes are TRBV7-8 and TRBJ1-1, with TRBD1 matching 10 bases. CDR3 length equals 19 residues. V was clipped by 4 bases and J by 5 bases; unmatched bases: 19. The V gene's germline CDR1 is SGHVS and CDR2 FQNEAQ. CDR3 loop: CASSSQYRSLGTGETEAFF. The DNA of the CDR3 is TGTGCCAGCAGCTCTCAATATAGGAGTTTAGGGACAGGGGAAACTGAAGCTTTCTTT.

V is TRBV5-1 and J is TRBJ2-3; 11 nucleotides line up with TRBD2. V lost 4 bases to trimming and J lost 5 bases; unmatched junction nucleotides: 3. The CDR3 contains 14 residues. Looked up from germline, CDR1 is SGHRS and CDR2 is YFSETQ. The CDR3 loop reads CASSPGTSGDTQYF. In DNA form, the CDR3 reads TGCGCCAGCAGCCCGGGGACTAGCGGAGATACGCAGTATTTT.

V usage is TRBV27 and J usage is TRBJ1-1; 8 nucleotides agree with TRBD1. After removal of 6 bases from V and 5 bases from J, the junction contained 5 bases not matched to a gene. The CDR3 consists of 13 residues. Germline V lookup: CDR1 MNHEY, CDR2 SMNVEV (reference sequence). The CDR3 DNA sequence: TGTGCCAGCAGACTTGGACAGGGAACTGAAGCTTTCTTT. This gives the protein CASRLGQGTEAFF.

This chain uses TRBV2 with TRBJ2-1; 9 bases are shared with TRBD1. CDR1 and CDR2 (germline): SNHLY, FYNNEI. This CDR3 has 12 residues. V lost 8 bases, J lost 8 bases, and 4 bases stayed unmatched. The chain's CDR3 is CASATGGYEQFF. The CDR3, as DNA: TGTGCCAGCGCTACAGGGGGCTATGAGCAGTTCTTC.

J is TRBJ1-5 and V is TRBV6-5, with D tentatively TRBD1 (6 bases). Germline V gives CDR1 MNHEY, CDR2 SVGAGI. CDR3 length equals 14 residues. Trimming took 5 bases from V and 5 from J, leaving 13 bases between them. CDR3 residues: CASSPGQKHQPQHF. The CDR3 bases are TGTGCCAGCAGTCCGGGACAAAAGCATCAGCCCCAGCATTTT.

The chain couples TRBV5-1 to TRBJ2-3; the match to TRBD2 covers 8 bases. V lost 0 bases, J lost 4 bases, and 10 bases stayed unmatched. The CDR3 has 17 amino acids. From germline, CDR1 is SGHRS and CDR2 YFSETQ. The CDR3 DNA is TGCGCCAGCAGCTTGGCCAAATGGACAGCGGGGGCAGATACGCAGTATTTT. Encoded protein: CASSLAKWTAGADTQYF. The whole variable domain, filled in from reference TRBV5-1 and TRBJ2-3, reads KAGVTQTPRYLIKTRGQQVTLSCSPISGHRSVSWYQQTPGQGLQFLFEYFSETQRNKGNFPGRFSGRQFSNSRSEMNVSTLELGDSALYLCASSLAKWTAGADTQYFGPGTRLTVL.

The genes are TRBV6-5 and TRBJ2-5, with D perhaps matching TRBD2 (5 bases). The CDR3 has 11 amino acids. Germline assignment: CDR1 MNHEY and CDR2 SVGAGI. V dropped 5 bases and J dropped 6 bases, with 7 bases sitting between them. The CDR3 nucleotides read TGTGCCAGCAGTCGGGATCAGACCCAGTACTTC. Protein sequence: CASSRDQTQYF.

The chain uses TRBV6-5 and TRBJ1-1, with TRBD1 as a possible D gene (6 bases). This CDR3 has 13 amino acids. V was shortened by 7 bases and J by 4 bases, with 13 bases between the two germline ends. Germline lookup yields CDR1 MNHEY and CDR2 SVGAGI. CDR3 sequence (DNA): TGTGCCAGCACCACGCAGGGGCTCACTGAAGCTTTCTTT. This codes for CASTTQGLTEAFF.

This clone was seen a handful of times. The chain carries TRBV5-1 and TRBJ2-2; 10 bases match TRBD2. Germline trimming cut 4 bases from V and 6 bases from J; bases unmatched to any gene: 6. This CDR3 region has 15 residues. Germline lookup yields CDR1 SGHRS and CDR2 YFSETQ. The CDR3 here is CASSLGLARSGELFF. In DNA form, the CDR3 reads TGCGCCAGCAGCCTGGGACTAGCGAGATCCGGGGAGCTGTTTTTT.

The chain couples TRBV7-9 to TRBJ2-7, with 7 bases identical to TRBD2. Per germline, CDR1 SEHNR and CDR2 FQNEAQ (reference sequence). The ends lost 2 bases at V and 3 bases at J; junction bases unmatched: 19. The CDR3 loop spans 19 amino acids. CDR3 nucleotides: TGTGCCAGCAGCTTATTCGGGGGGAGATCACCACGCGGTTACTACGAGCAGTACTTC. Its translation is CASSLFGGRSPRGYYEQYF.